There are a few counts of the clone carrying this T cell receptor beta chain. The junction shows a germline mismatch at one end, possibly a read error. A second PCR of 7 to 11 cycles used a sample-barcoded 5' primer and a J-beta primer mix. One entry per CDR3 protein results from TCRdb running MiXCR on the 5' RACE reads. The repertoire consists of about 1,500,000 distinct CDR3 sequences, with 25% to 30% occurring once and the leading ten covering 6.5% to 8.5%. This record comes from a study of blood T cells in healthy people across ages. The CDR3 contains 16 residues. CDR1 and CDR2 from the germline V gene are SQVTM and ANQGSEA.

The sequencing sample was made of blood. V gene TRBV29-1 combines with J gene TRBJ2-1, with 10 positions matching TRBD1. The receptor's source is a woman under 40 in good health. CDR3 sequence: CSVDRPGQGSTGEQFF. The DNA of the CDR3 is TGCAGTGTTGATCGGCCGGGACAGGGGTCAACGGGTGAGCAGTTCTTC.